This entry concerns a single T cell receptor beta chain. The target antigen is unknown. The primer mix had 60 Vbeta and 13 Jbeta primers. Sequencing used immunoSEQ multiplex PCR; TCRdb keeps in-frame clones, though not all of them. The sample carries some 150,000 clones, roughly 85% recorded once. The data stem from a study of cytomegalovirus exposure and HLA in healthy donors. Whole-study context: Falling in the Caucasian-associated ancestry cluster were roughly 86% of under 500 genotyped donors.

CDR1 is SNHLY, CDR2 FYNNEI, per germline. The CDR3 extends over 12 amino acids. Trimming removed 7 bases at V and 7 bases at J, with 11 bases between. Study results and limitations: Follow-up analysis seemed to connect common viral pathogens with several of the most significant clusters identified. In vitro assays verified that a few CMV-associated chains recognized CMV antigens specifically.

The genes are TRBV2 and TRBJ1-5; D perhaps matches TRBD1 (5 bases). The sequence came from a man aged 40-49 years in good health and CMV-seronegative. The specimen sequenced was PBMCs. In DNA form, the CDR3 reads TGTGCCAGCAAAGACAGTAGCCAGCCCCAGCATTTT. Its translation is CASKDSSQPQHF.